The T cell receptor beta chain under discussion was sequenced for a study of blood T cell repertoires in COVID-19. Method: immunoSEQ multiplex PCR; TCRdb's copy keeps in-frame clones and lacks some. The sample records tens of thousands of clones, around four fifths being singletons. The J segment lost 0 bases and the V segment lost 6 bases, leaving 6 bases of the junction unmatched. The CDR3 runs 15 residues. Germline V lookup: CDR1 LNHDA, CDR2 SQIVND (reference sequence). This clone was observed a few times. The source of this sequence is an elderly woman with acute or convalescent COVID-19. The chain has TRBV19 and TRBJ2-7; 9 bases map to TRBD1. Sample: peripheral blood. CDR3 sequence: CASSLTGGSSYEQYF. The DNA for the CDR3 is TGTGCCAGTAGCCTCACAGGGGGCAGCTCCTACGAGCAGTACTTC.